A single sample gave rise to the 22 T cell receptor beta chains below, sequenced in a study of cytomegalovirus exposure and HLA in healthy donors. This PCR relied on a set of 60 Vbeta primers and 13 Jbeta primers. The data were produced by immunoSEQ multiplex PCR, yet TCRdb's version contains in-frame clones alone and is incomplete. Found here are approximately 110,000 clones, approximately 12% of them singletons; the top ten hold around 16%. Sequenced material: PBMCs. The receptors here all came from a man between 40 and 49 years old in good health and CMV-seropositive.

The chain links TRBV12-5 to TRBJ2-5; possibly TRBD2 for D (6 bases). This CDR3 spans 13 amino acids. With 5 bases removed from V and 5 bases from J, the gap between germline ends came to 12 bases. Germline CDR1 is LGHNT and CDR2 is FRNRAP. The CDR3 coding sequence is TGTGCTAGTGGTCCCTCGGGAGTGGAGACCCAGTACTTC. Its translation: CASGPSGVETQYF. Full variable domain (rest looked up from reference TRBV12-5 and TRBJ2-5): DARVTQTPRHKVTEMGQEVTMRCQPILGHNTVFWYRQTMMQGLELLAYFRNRAPLDDSGMPKDRFSAEMPDATLATLKIQPSEPRDSAVYFCASGPSGVETQYFGPGTRLLVL.

The J gene is TRBJ2-3, the V gene TRBV7-9; D is unclear. V was clipped by 7 bases and J by 1 base, with 15 bases between them. Per the germline V gene, CDR1 is SEHNR and CDR2 is FQNEAQ (reference sequence). The CDR3 runs to 15 residues. This CDR3 is CASNPSDRGTDTQYF. DNA of the CDR3: TGTGCCAGCAATCCCTCCGACCGGGGCACAGATACGCAGTATTTT.

The CDR3 sequence: CASSTNRQGGETQYF. The DNA for the CDR3 is TGTGCCAGCTCAACAAACCGACAGGGCGGAGAGACCCAGTACTTC. This chain uses TRBV18 with TRBJ2-5; TRBD1 aligns across 7 bases. Losses at the gene ends were 5 bases for V and 4 bases for J; bases not matched to a gene: 10. CDR1 and CDR2 from the germline V gene are KGHSH and LQKENI. The CDR3 is made up of 15 amino acids.

This clone has more than one count but fewer than ten. This chain joins TRBV6-5 and TRBJ1-4; D unclear. Germline V CDR1 and CDR2: MNHEY, SVGAGI. V was shortened by 6 bases and J by 0 bases, with 8 bases between the two germline ends. The CDR3 extends over 14 amino acids. The CDR3 spells CASRAETTNEKLFF. The DNA for the CDR3 is TGTGCCAGCAGGGCGGAAACAACTAATGAAAAACTGTTTTTT.

Only a few counts were recorded for this clone. The chain has TRBV28 and TRBJ1-5; D gene unclear. The V end lost 7 bases, the J end lost 5 bases, and 9 bases lay between the germline ends. The CDR3 is 12 residues long. Germline V gives CDR1 MDHEN, CDR2 SYDVKM. CDR3 sequence: CASTRADQPQHF. CDR3 coding DNA: TGTGCCAGCACGAGGGCGGATCAGCCCCAGCATTTT.

This clone was counted between two and nine times. The identical CDR3 is also encoded by other nucleotide sequences in the sample. The rearrangement links TRBV5-1 to TRBJ1-1, with 8 bases fitting TRBD1. Losses at the gene ends were 2 bases for V and 0 bases for J; bases not matched to a gene: 3. This CDR3 region has 15 residues. Looked up from germline, CDR1 is SGHRS and CDR2 is YFSETQ. CDR3 DNA sequence: TGCGCCAGCAGCTTACGACAGGGGTTGAACACTGAAGCTTTCTTT. This sequence encodes CASSLRQGLNTEAFF.

The sample holds a few counts of this clone. V gene TRBV30 combines with J gene TRBJ2-7; TRBD1 is a possible D gene (5 bases). The CDR3 runs 14 residues. Deletions cut 4 bases from V and 0 bases from J, with 13 bases between. CDR1 is GTSNPN and CDR2 is SVGIG in the germline V gene (reference sequence). CDR3 residues: CAWNRGTPSYEQYF. As DNA, the CDR3 is TGTGCCTGGAATAGGGGCACCCCCTCCTACGAGCAGTACTTC. Variable domain in full (rest from reference TRBV30 and TRBJ2-7): SQTIHQWPATLVQPVGSPLSLECTVEGTSNPNLYWYRQAAGRGLQLLFYSVGIGQISSEVPQNLSASRPQDRQFILSSKKLLLSDSGFYLCAWNRGTPSYEQYFGPGTRLTVT.

This clone was counted between two and nine times. V and J are TRBV2 and TRBJ2-3, with D unresolved. The ends were cut back, 7 bases at V and 6 bases at J, with 8 bases in the middle. This CDR3 comprises 11 residues. Germline assignment: CDR1 SNHLY and CDR2 FYNNEI. The CDR3 DNA follows: TGTGCCAGCAAGCTCTTGGATACGCAGTATTTT. It is translated as CASKLLDTQYF.

The rearrangement uses TRBV11-2 and TRBJ1-2, with TRBD1 matching 9 bases. The CDR3 is 13 residues long. V dropped 5 bases and J dropped 8; count of bases not matched to a gene: 6. In germline, CDR1 is SGHAT, CDR2 FQNNGV. The CDR3 here is CASSPYRGQGYTF. In DNA, the CDR3 is TGTGCCAGCAGCCCGTACAGGGGGCAAGGCTACACCTTC.

This clone was observed a few times. V is TRBV18 and J is TRBJ2-1, with 8 bases identical to TRBD2. This CDR3 is built from 14 residues. Germline V CDR1 and CDR2: KGHSH, LQKENI. With V trimmed by 5 bases and J by 8 bases, 8 bases remained unmatched. Here the CDR3 DNA reads TGTGCCAGCTCAGCGGGACTAGTGGCCGATGAGCAGTTCTTC. This codes for CASSAGLVADEQFF.

There are a few counts of this clone. The rearrangement joins TRBV5-1 to TRBJ2-1, with 10 bases fitting TRBD2. CDR3 size: 12 residues. The J segment lost 13 bases and the V segment lost 3 bases, leaving 4 bases of the junction unmatched. Germline V gives CDR1 SGHRS, CDR2 YFSETQ. CDR3 sequence (DNA): TGCGCCAGCAGCTCAACTAGCGGGATTCAGTTCTTC. Translation: CASSSTSGIQFF.

The J gene is TRBJ2-7, the V gene TRBV27; 7 bases agree with TRBD2. V lost 2 bases to trimming and J lost 3 bases; unmatched junction nucleotides: 7. The CDR3 sequence is 15 residues long. Germline V gene sequence: CDR1 MNHEY, CDR2 SMNVEV (reference sequence). CDR3: CASSLIAGRYYEQYF. CDR3 DNA sequence: TGTGCCAGCAGTTTAATCGCCGGGAGGTACTACGAGCAGTACTTC.

This chain uses TRBV10-2 with TRBJ2-7, with D possibly being TRBD2 (6 bases). This CDR3 spans 14 amino acids. V dropped 7 bases and J dropped 1 base, with 14 bases sitting between them. Germline V gene data show CDR1 as WSHSY and CDR2 as SAAADI. CDR3 sequence: CASIPSGGSYEQYF. The CDR3 nucleotides read TGCGCCAGCATCCCCAGTGGAGGGTCCTACGAGCAGTACTTC.

This clone was observed a few times. This chain connects TRBV29-1 to TRBJ2-1; 11 positions match TRBD1. The CDR3 runs to 15 residues. Germline assignment: CDR1 SQVTM and CDR2 ANQGSEA. After removal of 2 bases from V and 8 bases from J, the junction contained 8 bases not matched to a gene. The CDR3 DNA is TGCAGCGTTGAACGGGGGACAGGGGGGAGCGATGAGCAGTTCTTC. This gives the protein CSVERGTGGSDEQFF.

V gene TRBV9 combines with J gene TRBJ1-2; maybe TRBD1 (5 bases). Trimming removed 0 bases from V and 4 bases from J, with 10 bases in between. This CDR3 has 14 residues. Germline V gene sequence: CDR1 SGDLS, CDR2 YYNGEE. CDR3 region: CASSVGGAGYGYTF. CDR3 nucleotides: TGTGCCAGCAGCGTAGGCGGGGCTGGCTATGGCTACACCTTC. Supplemented by reference TRBV9 and TRBJ1-2, the full variable domain reads DSGVTQTPKHLITATGQRVTLRCSPRSGDLSVYWYQQSLDQGLQFLIQYYNGEERAKGNILERFSAQQFPDLHSELNLSSLELGDSALYFCASSVGGAGYGYTFGSGTRLTVV.

This clone was counted only a few times. V gene TRBV19 combines with J gene TRBJ1-5; TRBD1 is a possible D gene (6 bases). V was clipped by 4 bases and J by 4 bases, with 8 bases between them. CDR1 and CDR2 (germline): LNHDA, SQIVND (reference sequence). The CDR3 contains 13 residues. The CDR3 spells CASSKDRNQPQHF. The CDR3 coding sequence is TGTGCCAGTAGTAAAGACAGGAATCAGCCCCAGCATTTT.

The chain uses TRBV29-1 and TRBJ2-7, with TRBD1 identical over 8 bases. Germline V gene data show CDR1 as SQVTM and CDR2 as ANQGSEA. The CDR3 contains 16 residues. The junction had 14 bases not matched to a gene; V was cut back by 5 bases and J by 2 bases. CDR3 DNA sequence: TGCAGCGTTTTCTTCCAGGGGGCGCTTAACCCCTACGAGCAGTACTTC. As protein: CSVFFQGALNPYEQYF.

A few counts support this clone. V is TRBV5-8 and J is TRBJ1-4; perhaps TRBD1 as D (6 bases). Trimming removed 3 bases from V and 1 base from J, with 13 bases in between. The CDR3 extends over 16 amino acids. Germline lookup yields CDR1 SGHTS and CDR2 YDEGEE. The CDR3 sequence: CASSWTATITNEKLFF. The DNA for the CDR3 is TGTGCCAGCAGCTGGACAGCTACCATAACTAATGAAAAACTGTTTTTT.

The chain employs TRBV6-5 and TRBJ1-1, with no clear D. Germline CDR1 and CDR2: MNHEY and SVGAGI. V lost 0 bases to trimming and J lost 2 bases, with 10 bases between them. The CDR3 consists of 15 residues. The CDR3 coding sequence is TGTGCCAGCAGTTACTCGAGCGGAGTAAACACTGAAGCTTTCTTT. Its translation: CASSYSSGVNTEAFF.

This clone was seen only a few times. The chain links TRBV2 to TRBJ2-2; 11 positions match TRBD1. CDR1 is SNHLY, CDR2 FYNNEI, per germline. The CDR3 spans 15 residues. The V segment lost 5 bases and the J segment 5 bases; nucleotides outside the gene matches: 4. The CDR3 DNA reads as TGTGCCAGCAGTATGGACAGGGGGCGTACCGGGGAGCTGTTTTTT. It encodes CASSMDRGRTGELFF.

This clone has ten or more counts. This chain links TRBV6-5 with TRBJ1-4; maybe TRBD1 (5 bases). The V and J ends lost 2 bases and 7 bases respectively, with 11 bases between them. Per the germline V gene, CDR1 is MNHEY and CDR2 is SVGAGI. The CDR3 loop spans 14 amino acids. CDR3 sequence: CASSYGGVSEKLFF. CDR3 coding DNA: TGTGCCAGCAGTTACGGGGGGGTTAGTGAAAAACTGTTTTTT.

The CDR3 sequence: CASSIDREQPQHF. For the CDR3, the DNA is TGTGCCAGTAGTATAGACAGGGAACAGCCCCAGCATTTT. V is TRBV19 and J is TRBJ1-5; maybe TRBD1 (5 bases). There are 13 residues in the CDR3. V lost 0 bases to trimming and J lost 7 bases, with 7 bases between them. Looked up from germline, CDR1 is LNHDA and CDR2 is SQIVND (reference sequence).